This record covers a single T cell receptor (beta chain). CDR1 is SGHTA, CDR2 FQGNSA, per germline. The V segment lost 2 bases and the J segment 3 bases; nucleotides outside the gene matches: 7. This CDR3 region has 16 residues. The data were obtained in a study of blood T cells in healthy people across ages. Together with a sample-barcoded 5' primer, a J-beta primer mix was included in a second PCR lasting about 7 to 12 cycles. Every cDNA was tagged by a template-switch adaptor with 12 random nucleotides. TCRdb called the 5' RACE reads again in MiXCR, with one record for every CDR3 protein. The sample contains about 2 million distinct CDR3 sequences, about 50% of which appear only once.

The sample was blood. The TCR was taken from a woman in her forties in good health. This chain uses TRBV7-2 with TRBJ2-3; 8 nucleotides align to TRBD2. In nucleotides, the CDR3 is TGTGCCAGCAGCTTACGGGTCGGGGGGGCAACAGATACGCAGTATTTT. Translated, it gives CASSLRVGGATDTQYF.